The clone carrying this T cell receptor (beta chain) has only a few counts. CDR1 and CDR2 (germline): SGHRS, YFSETQ. The CDR3 extends over 14 amino acids. Trimming at V came to 7 bases and at J to 5 bases, leaving 6 bases not matched to a gene. The sample comes from a study of T-cell memory formation after mild COVID-19. TCRdb fed the 5' RACE reads into MiXCR, producing one record per CDR3 protein. The sample consists of 250,000 or so distinct CDR3 sequences, around 17% of them appearing once. The sample comprised PBMCs or a T cell subset sorted from them (not recorded which). The source is a young man who had mild COVID-19 (a few samples of this study predate the infection). Cell type and time point are not known. V is TRBV5-1 and J is TRBJ2-3; 11 bases agree with TRBD2. The CDR3 region has the DNA TGCGCCAGCGCACTAGCGGGGGAAGTAGATACGCAGTATTTT. Protein sequence: CASALAGEVDTQYF.